A selection of T cell receptor beta chains follows, all from one sample in a study of blood T cells in healthy people across ages. TCRdb analysed the 5' RACE reads with MiXCR anew, one entry per CDR3 protein. There are about 800,000 distinct CDR3 sequences in the sample; about 62% occur only once, and approximately 21% lies in the top ten. Material: blood. The receptor set was obtained from a man aged 25-45 years in good health. CDR3s include the opening cysteine and the closing phenylalanine or tryptophan. Clone size, where shown, is once, few, many, or a class for clones that have expanded.

TRBV7-9,-,CASSPLGGLSEKLFF
TRBV29-1,-,CSVQLSGANEQFF
TRBV2,few,CASLAGETQYF
TRBV20-1,-,CSAKIPGVPSLEQYF
TRBV19,-,CASSITSDPNEQFF
TRBV4-3,-,CASSQDDQMGYEQYF
TRBV20-1,few,CSARELYEQYF
TRBV11-2,-,CASSLGLAGGLSYNEQFF
TRBV3-1,-,CASSQNKGGLYEQYF
TRBV29-1,few,CSVTHSKNIQYF